One T cell receptor (beta chain) is described in this entry. The germline V gene encodes CDR1 MNHEY and CDR2 SVGAGI. CDR3 length: 14 residues. With V trimmed by 8 bases and J by 3 bases, 6 bases remained unmatched. The authors' processing: From reference gene primer amplification, estimates of nucleated cell counts were derived. The method was immunoSEQ multiplex PCR; TCRdb's version includes in-frame clones alone and lacks a portion of them. The D gene and trimming were derived from the DNA, and the V and J assignments and clone size from that table. The top ten hold less than 9% of the sample, which has roughly 180,000 clones, about 85% seen once. The data belong to a study of blood T cell repertoires in COVID-19. About the research overall: COVID-19 samples from acute and convalescent phases originated in the United States, Italy and Spain. In each case, the material was cDNA or gDNA derived from T cells, B-cell-depleted T cells, or PBMCs.

The chain combines TRBV6-5 with TRBJ2-3, with TRBD2 identical over 9 bases. Sequences were obtained from peripheral blood. This TCR came from an older woman with acute or convalescent COVID-19. For the CDR3, the DNA is TGTGCCAGCGTTAGCGGGAGAGGTACAGATACGCAGTATTTT. Its protein is CASVSGRGTDTQYF.